This TCR beta chain came from a study of T cells after yellow fever vaccination. About the study: It was SMART-Seq v4 Ultra Low Input that prepared the fractions with low cell numbers. General observations from the study: Once the booster was given, most primary-vaccination clones reappeared, at around 95% for CD4 and approximately 88% for CD8. By day 5 rather than day 15, the secondary response had peaked, though it was weaker.

To note about this clonotype: The antigen is not known.

The CDR3 loop spans 15 amino acids. From germline, CDR1 is SGHTA and CDR2 FQGNSA. The ends were cut back, 5 bases at V and 2 bases at J, with 14 bases in the middle. TCRdb itself ran the 5' RACE reads through MiXCR, one entry per CDR3 protein. This table has some 350,000 distinct CDR3 sequences, around a tenth appearing once. This receptor was identified in a man younger than 30 who received the YFV17D yellow fever vaccine. The source was PBMCs, collected on the day of the first yellow fever vaccination. The chain couples TRBV7-2 to TRBJ2-3, with D possibly being TRBD2 (5 bases). The CDR3 is CASSPPRAYTDTQYF. CDR3 DNA sequence: TGTGCCAGCAGCCCCCCGCGGGCTTACACAGATACGCAGTATTTT.